Only a few counts were recorded for the clone carrying this T cell receptor (beta chain). This record belongs to a study of blood T cells in healthy people across ages. Then a second PCR, running roughly 6 to 11 cycles, was carried out with a sample-barcoded 5' primer and a J-beta primer mix. MiXCR, run by TCRdb on the 5' RACE reads, gives a single entry per CDR3 protein. Among approximately 1.5 million distinct CDR3 sequences listed, around 36% were seen once. CDR1 and CDR2 from the germline V gene are GTSNPN and SVGIG (reference sequence). Between the trimmed V and J ends, which lost 4 bases and 0 bases, there was a span of 10 bases. This CDR3 contains 13 residues.

The chain couples TRBV30 to TRBJ2-7, with D perhaps matching TRBD1 (5 bases). This receptor was obtained from a woman aged 25 to 39 in good health. The sequenced material came from blood. DNA for the CDR3: TGTGCCTGGACCATACAGGCCTCCTACGAGCAGTACTTC. The encoded protein is CAWTIQASYEQYF. The full variable domain, with the rest looked up from reference TRBV30 and TRBJ2-7, is SQTIHQWPATLVQPVGSPLSLECTVEGTSNPNLYWYRQAAGRGLQLLFYSVGIGQISSEVPQNLSASRPQDRQFILSSKKLLLSDSGFYLCAWTIQASYEQYFGPGTRLTVT.